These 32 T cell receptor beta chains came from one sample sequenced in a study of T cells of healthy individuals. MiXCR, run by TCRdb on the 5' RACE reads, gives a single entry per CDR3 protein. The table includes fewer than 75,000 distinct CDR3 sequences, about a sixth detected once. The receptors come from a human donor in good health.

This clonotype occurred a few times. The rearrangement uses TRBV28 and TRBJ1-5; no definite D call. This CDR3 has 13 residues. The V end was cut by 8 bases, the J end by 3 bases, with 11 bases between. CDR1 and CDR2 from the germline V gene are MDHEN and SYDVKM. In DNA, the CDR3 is TGTGCCAGCCTGACAAGCTACAATCAGCCCCAGCATTTT. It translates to CASLTSYNQPQHF.

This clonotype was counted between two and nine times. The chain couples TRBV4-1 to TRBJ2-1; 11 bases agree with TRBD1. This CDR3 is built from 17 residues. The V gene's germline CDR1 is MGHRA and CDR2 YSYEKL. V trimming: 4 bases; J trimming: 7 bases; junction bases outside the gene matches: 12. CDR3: CASSPEMGTGGMNEQFF. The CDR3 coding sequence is TGCGCCAGCAGCCCTGAGATGGGGACAGGGGGAATGAATGAGCAGTTCTTC.

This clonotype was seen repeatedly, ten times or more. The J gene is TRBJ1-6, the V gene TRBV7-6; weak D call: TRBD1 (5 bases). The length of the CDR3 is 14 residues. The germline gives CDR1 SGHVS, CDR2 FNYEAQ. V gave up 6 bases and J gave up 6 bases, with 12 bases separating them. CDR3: CASSGGFVNSPLHF. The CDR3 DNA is TGTGCCAGCAGTGGGGGGTTTGTTAATTCACCCCTCCACTTT.

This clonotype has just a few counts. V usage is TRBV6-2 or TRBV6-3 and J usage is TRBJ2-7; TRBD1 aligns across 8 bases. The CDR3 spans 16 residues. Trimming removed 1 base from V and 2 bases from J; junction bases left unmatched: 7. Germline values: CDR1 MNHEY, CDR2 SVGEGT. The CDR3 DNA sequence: TGTGCCAGCAGTTACTTTTCCTGGGACAGGCCCTACGAGCAGTACTTC. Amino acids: CASSYFSWDRPYEQYF.

The CDR3 nucleotides are TGTGCCACCTCCCTGGGCCCCGACGGGCAGCCCCAGCATTTT. It codes for CATSLGPDGQPQHF. The genes are TRBV6-6 and TRBJ1-5; D is unresolved. Germline CDR1 reads MNHNY; CDR2 reads SVGAGI (reference sequence). This CDR3 has 14 amino acids. Deletions cut 10 bases from V and 7 bases from J, with 20 bases between.

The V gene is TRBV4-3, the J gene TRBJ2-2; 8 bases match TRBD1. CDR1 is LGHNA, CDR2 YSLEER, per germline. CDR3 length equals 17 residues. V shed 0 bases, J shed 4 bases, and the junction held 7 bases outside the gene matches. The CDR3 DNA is TGCGCCAGCAGCCAAGACGGCCCAGGGGGCCTCACCGGGGAGCTGTTTTTT. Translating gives CASSQDGPGGLTGELFF.

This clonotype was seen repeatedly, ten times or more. The CDR3 DNA reads TGCGCCAGCAGCTTGACGGCCGGGAACACTGAAGCTTTCTTT. It codes for CASSLTAGNTEAFF. The chain has TRBV5-1 and TRBJ1-1; D gene ambiguous. The CDR3 contains 14 residues. Germline loops: CDR1 SGHRS, CDR2 YFSETQ. The V end was cut by 1 base, the J end by 1 base, with 8 bases between.

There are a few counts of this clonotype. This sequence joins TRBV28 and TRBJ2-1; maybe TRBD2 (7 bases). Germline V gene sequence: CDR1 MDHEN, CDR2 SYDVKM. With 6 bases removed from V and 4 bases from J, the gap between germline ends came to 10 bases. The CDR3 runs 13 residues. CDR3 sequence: CASRRGAYNEQFF. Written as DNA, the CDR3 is TGTGCCAGCAGACGGGGGGCTTACAATGAGCAGTTCTTC.

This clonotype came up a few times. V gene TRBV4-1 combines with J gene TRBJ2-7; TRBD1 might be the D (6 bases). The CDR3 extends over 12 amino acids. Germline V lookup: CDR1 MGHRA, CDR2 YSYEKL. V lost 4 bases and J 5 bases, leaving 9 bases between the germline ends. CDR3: CASSPGGHEQYF. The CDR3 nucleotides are TGCGCCAGCAGCCCTGGGGGCCACGAGCAGTACTTC.

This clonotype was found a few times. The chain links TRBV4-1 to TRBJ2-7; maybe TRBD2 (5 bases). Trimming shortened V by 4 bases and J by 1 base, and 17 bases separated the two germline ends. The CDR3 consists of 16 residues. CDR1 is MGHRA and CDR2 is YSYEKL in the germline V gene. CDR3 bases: TGCGCCAGCAGCCTCCAGGCGTCAGGACTGTCCTACGAGCAGTACTTC. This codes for CASSLQASGLSYEQYF.

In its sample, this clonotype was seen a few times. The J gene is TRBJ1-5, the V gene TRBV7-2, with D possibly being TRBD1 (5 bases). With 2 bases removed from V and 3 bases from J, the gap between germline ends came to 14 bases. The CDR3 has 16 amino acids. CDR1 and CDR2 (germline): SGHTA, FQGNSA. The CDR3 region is CASSLPQTGLNQPQHF. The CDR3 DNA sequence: TGTGCCAGCAGCTTACCCCAAACAGGCCTCAATCAGCCCCAGCATTTT.

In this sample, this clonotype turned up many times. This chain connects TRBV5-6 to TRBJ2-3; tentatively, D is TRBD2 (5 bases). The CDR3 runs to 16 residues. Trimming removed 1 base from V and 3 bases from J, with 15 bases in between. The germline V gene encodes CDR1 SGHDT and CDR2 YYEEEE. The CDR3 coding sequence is TGTGCCAGCAGCTTGAGAATGGCCGCGGGTACAGATACGCAGTATTTT. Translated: CASSLRMAAGTDTQYF.

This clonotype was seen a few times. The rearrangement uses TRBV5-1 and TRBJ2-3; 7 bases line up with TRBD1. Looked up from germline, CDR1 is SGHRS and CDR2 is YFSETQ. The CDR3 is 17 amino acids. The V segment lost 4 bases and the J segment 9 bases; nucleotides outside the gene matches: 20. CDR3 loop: CASSRWGQRFQAGTQYF. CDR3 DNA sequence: TGCGCCAGCAGCCGCTGGGGACAGAGATTCCAGGCAGGCACGCAGTATTTT.

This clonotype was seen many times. CDR3 sequence reads: CASSYDRLSGANVLTF. CDR3 sequence (DNA): TGTGCCAGCAGTTACGACAGACTCTCTGGGGCCAACGTCCTGACTTTC. The rearrangement uses TRBV6-2 or TRBV6-3 and TRBJ2-6, with D maybe TRBD1 (5 bases). The CDR3 spans 16 residues. The germline gives CDR1 MNHEY, CDR2 SVGEGT. The ends were cut back, 2 bases at V and 0 bases at J, with 8 bases in the middle.

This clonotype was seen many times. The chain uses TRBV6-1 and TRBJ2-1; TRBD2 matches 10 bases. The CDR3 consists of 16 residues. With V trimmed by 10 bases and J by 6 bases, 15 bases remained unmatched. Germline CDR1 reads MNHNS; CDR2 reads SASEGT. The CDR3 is CATRSRSGGALNEQFF. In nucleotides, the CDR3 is TGTGCCACCCGGAGCCGAAGCGGGGGGGCCCTCAATGAGCAGTTCTTC.

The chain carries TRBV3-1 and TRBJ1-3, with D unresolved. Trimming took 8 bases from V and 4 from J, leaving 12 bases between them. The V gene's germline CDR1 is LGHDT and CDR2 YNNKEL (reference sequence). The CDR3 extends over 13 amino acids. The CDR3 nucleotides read TGTGCCAGCGGCGGAGGAAGGGGAAACACCATATATTTT. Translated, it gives CASGGGRGNTIYF.

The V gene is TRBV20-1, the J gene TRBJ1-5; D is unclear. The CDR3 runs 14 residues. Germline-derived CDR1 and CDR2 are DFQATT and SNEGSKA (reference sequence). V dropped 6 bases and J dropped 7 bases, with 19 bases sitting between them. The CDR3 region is CSARWPQPEQPQHF. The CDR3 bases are TGCAGTGCCCGGTGGCCTCAACCGGAGCAGCCCCAGCATTTT.

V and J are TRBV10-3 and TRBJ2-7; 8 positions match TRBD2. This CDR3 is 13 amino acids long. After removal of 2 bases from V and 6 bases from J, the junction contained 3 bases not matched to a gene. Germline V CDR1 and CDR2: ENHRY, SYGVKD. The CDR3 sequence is CAISEKREIEQYF. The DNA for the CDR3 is TGTGCCATCAGTGAGAAGCGGGAGATCGAGCAGTACTTC.

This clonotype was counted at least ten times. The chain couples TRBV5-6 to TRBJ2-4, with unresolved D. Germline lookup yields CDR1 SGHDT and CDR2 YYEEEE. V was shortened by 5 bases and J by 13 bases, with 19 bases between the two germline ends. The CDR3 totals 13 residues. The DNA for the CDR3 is TGTGCCAGCAGTTCCGGACGGACCCATCGACAGTACTTC. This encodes CASSSGRTHRQYF.

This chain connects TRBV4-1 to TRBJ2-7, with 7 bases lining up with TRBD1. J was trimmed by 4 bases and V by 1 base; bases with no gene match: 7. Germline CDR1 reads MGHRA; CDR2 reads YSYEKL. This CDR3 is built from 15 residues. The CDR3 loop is CASSQAGGASYEQYF. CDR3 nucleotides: TGCGCCAGCAGCCAAGCAGGGGGAGCCAGTTACGAGCAGTACTTC.

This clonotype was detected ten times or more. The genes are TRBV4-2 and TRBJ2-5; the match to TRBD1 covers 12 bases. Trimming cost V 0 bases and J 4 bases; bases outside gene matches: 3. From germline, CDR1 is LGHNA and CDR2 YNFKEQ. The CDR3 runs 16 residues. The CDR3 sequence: CASSQDGTGGAETQYF. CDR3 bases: TGTGCCAGCAGCCAAGATGGGACAGGGGGCGCAGAGACCCAGTACTTC.

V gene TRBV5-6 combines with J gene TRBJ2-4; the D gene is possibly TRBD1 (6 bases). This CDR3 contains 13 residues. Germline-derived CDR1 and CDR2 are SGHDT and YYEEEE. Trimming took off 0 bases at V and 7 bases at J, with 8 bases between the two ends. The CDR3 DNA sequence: TGTGCCAGCAGCTTGGAGGGGGAGAACATTCAGTACTTC. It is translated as CASSLEGENIQYF.

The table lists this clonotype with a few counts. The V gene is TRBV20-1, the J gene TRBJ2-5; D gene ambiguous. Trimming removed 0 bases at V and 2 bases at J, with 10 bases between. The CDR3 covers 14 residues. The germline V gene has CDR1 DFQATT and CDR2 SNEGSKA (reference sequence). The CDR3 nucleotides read TGCAGTGCTAGAGATGTATTGTATCAAGAGACCCAGTACTTC. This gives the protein CSARDVLYQETQYF.

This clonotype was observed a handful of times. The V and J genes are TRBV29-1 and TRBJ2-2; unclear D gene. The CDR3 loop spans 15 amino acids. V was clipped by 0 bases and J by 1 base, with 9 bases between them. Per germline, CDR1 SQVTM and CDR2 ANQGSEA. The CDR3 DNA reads TGCAGCGTTGAAGATCATCGCCGGAACACCGGGGAGCTGTTTTTT. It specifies CSVEDHRRNTGELFF.

The CDR3 DNA is TGCAGCGTTGAAGTAGGGGTCACCTCCTACGAGCAGTACTTC. This codes for CSVEVGVTSYEQYF. The rearrangement links TRBV29-1 to TRBJ2-7; D perhaps matches TRBD1 (5 bases). The CDR3 is 14 residues long. The germline CDR1 and CDR2 sequences are SQVTM and ANQGSEA. Trimming took off 1 base at V and 0 bases at J, with 10 bases between the two ends.

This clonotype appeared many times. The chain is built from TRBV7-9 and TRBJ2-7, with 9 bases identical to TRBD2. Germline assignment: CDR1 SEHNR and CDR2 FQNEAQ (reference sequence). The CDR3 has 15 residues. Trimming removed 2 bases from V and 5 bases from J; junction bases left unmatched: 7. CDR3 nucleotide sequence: TGTGCCAGCAGCTTAATTAGCGGGAGCATAGACGAGCAGTACTTC. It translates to CASSLISGSIDEQYF.

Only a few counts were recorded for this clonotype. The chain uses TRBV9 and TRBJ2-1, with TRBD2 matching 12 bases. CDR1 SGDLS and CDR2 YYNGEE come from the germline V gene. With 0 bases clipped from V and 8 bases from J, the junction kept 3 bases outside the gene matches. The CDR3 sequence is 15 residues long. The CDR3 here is CASSVELAGGHEQFF. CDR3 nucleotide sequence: TGTGCCAGCAGCGTAGAGCTAGCGGGAGGGCATGAGCAGTTCTTC. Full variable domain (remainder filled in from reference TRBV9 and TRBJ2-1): DSGVTQTPKHLITATGQRVTLRCSPRSGDLSVYWYQQSLDQGLQFLIQYYNGEERAKGNILERFSAQQFPDLHSELNLSSLELGDSALYFCASSVELAGGHEQFFGPGTRLTVL.

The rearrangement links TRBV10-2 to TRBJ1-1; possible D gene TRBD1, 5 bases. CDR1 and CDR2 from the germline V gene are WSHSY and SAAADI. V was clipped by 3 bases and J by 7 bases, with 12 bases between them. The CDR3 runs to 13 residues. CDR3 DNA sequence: TGCGCCAGCAGTGAAGTTCTCCAGGGTGAAGCTTTCTTT. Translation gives CASSEVLQGEAFF.

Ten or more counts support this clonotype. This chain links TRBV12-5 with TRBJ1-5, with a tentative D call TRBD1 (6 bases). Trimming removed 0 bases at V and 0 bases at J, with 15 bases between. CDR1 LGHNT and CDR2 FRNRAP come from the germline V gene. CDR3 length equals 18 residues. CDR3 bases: TGTGCTAGTGGTTTGGTACTAGGACAGAATAATAGCAATCAGCCCCAGCATTTT. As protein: CASGLVLGQNNSNQPQHF.

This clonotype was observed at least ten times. CDR3 amino acids: CAIKGGLPQHEQFF. In DNA, the CDR3 is TGTGCCATCAAAGGCGGCCTACCTCAGCATGAGCAGTTCTTC. The V and J genes are TRBV10-3 and TRBJ2-1; the D is unclear. The CDR3 is 14 residues long. CDR1 ENHRY and CDR2 SYGVKD come from the germline V gene. V dropped 7 bases and J dropped 8 bases, with 18 bases sitting between them.

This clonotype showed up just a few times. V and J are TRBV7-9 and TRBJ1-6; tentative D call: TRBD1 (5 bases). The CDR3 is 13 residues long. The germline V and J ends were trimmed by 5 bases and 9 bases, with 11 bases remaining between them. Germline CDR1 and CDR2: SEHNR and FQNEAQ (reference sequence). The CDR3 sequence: CASSMGDFSPLHF. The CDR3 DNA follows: TGTGCCAGCAGCATGGGGGATTTTTCACCCCTCCACTTT.

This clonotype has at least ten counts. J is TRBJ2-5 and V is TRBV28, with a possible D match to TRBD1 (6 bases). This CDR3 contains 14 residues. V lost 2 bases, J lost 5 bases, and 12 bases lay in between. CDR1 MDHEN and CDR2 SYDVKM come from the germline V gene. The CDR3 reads CASSLQITGETQYF. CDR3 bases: TGTGCCAGCAGTTTACAGATCACAGGGGAGACCCAGTACTTC.